This T cell receptor beta chain was sequenced during a study of T cells after yellow fever vaccination. Study-wide findings and caveats: Post-booster repertoires contained most primary-vaccination clones again (roughly 96% CD4, roughly 90% CD8).

The table lists this clonotype with many counts. Its target is unknown. The CDR3 is made up of 15 amino acids. V was clipped by 4 bases and J by 0 bases, with 11 bases between them. Germline CDR1 reads SGHDT; CDR2 reads YYEEEE. Via MiXCR, TCRdb re-called the 5' RACE reads, giving one row per CDR3 protein. Altogether some 220,000 distinct CDR3 sequences are present, about 3% being singletons, with the ten largest covering roughly 3%. This sequence joins TRBV5-6 and TRBJ2-1; D is perhaps TRBD1 (6 bases). The TCR comes from a man between 18 and 29 years old who received the YFV17D yellow fever vaccine. The sample was CD4+ T cells sorted from PBMCs, taken 10 days after the yellow fever booster vaccination. The CDR3 is CASSLRGSSYNEQFF. The CDR3 nucleotides are TGTGCCAGCAGCCTAAGGGGGAGCTCCTACAATGAGCAGTTCTTC.